This T cell receptor beta chain stems from a study of blood T cell repertoires in COVID-19. In the original analysis: Reference gene primer amplification yielded estimated nucleated cell counts. The data were produced by immunoSEQ multiplex PCR, yet TCRdb's version contains in-frame clones alone and is incomplete. The DNA gave D and trimming, while V, J and clone size come from that table. Here the sample spans 140,000 to 150,000 clones, 75% to 90% being singletons. This CDR3 region has 13 residues. V trimming: 5 bases; J trimming: 2 bases; junction bases outside the gene matches: 1. Germline CDR1 is SGDLS and CDR2 is YYNGEE.

The sequenced sample consisted of peripheral blood. The chain is built from TRBV9 and TRBJ2-3; TRBD2 agrees at 8 bases. This receptor was obtained from a man aged 55 to 70 with active or convalescent COVID-19. The CDR3 nucleotides read TGTGCCAGCAGTAGCGGGGTCACAGATACGCAGTATTTT. Protein sequence: CASSSGVTDTQYF.